This T cell receptor beta chain emerged from a study of shared clonotypes between healthy human individuals. Germline V gene data show CDR1 as ENHRY and CDR2 as SYGVKD. V lost 6 bases to trimming and J lost 6 bases, with 14 bases between them. This CDR3 spans 14 amino acids. The table came from immunoSEQ multiplex PCR; TCRdb's copy has only in-frame clones and leaves some out. Of just over 2,000,000 clones in the sample, over 85% are singletons; the top ten hold around 0.13%. This rearrangement joins TRBV10-3 to TRBJ2-2; D perhaps matches TRBD2 (6 bases). The origin of this receptor is a young man in good health. The sample comprised naive CD4+ T cells sorted from blood. Subset reported: CD45RA+ positively selected. The CDR3 spells CAIRTTSLPGELFF. CDR3 nucleotide sequence: TGTGCCATCAGGACGACTAGTCTTCCCGGGGAGCTGTTTTTT.